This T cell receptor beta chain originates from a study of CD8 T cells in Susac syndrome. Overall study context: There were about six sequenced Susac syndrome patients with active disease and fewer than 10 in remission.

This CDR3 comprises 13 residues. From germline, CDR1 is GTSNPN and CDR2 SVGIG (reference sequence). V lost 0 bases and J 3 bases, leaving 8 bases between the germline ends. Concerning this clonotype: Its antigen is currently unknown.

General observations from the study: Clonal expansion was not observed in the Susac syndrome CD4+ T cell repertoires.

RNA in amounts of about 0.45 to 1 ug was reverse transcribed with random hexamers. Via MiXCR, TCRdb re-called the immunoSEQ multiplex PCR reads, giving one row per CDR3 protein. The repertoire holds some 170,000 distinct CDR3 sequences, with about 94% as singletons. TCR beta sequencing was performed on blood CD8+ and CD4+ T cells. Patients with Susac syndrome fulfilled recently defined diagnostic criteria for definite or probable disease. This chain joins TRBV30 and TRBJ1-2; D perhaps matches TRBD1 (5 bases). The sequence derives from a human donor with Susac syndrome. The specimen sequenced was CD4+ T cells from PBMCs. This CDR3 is CAWSVGGDYGYTF. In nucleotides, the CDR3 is TGTGCCTGGAGTGTTGGAGGGGACTATGGCTACACCTTC. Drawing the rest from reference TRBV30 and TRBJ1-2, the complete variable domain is SQTIHQWPATLVQPVGSPLSLECTVEGTSNPNLYWYRQAAGRGLQLLFYSVGIGQISSEVPQNLSASRPQDRQFILSSKKLLLSDSGFYLCAWSVGGDYGYTFGSGTRLTVV.